This TCR beta chain was profiled in a study of blood T cell repertoires in COVID-19. Background on the study: Sites in the United States, Italy and Spain provided acute and convalescent COVID-19 samples. Sources were T cells, B-cell-depleted T cells, or PBMCs; the material itself was cDNA or gDNA.

In the source study's methods: By means of reference gene primer amplification, nucleated cell counts were estimated. Some clones are missing from TCRdb's copy, which holds only in-frame ones; the method was immunoSEQ multiplex PCR. The V and J calls and the clone size are those of that table, but D and trimming were determined from the DNA. The sample records 150,000 to 200,000 clones, 86% being singletons. Trimming at V came to 2 bases and at J to 5 bases, leaving 8 bases not matched to a gene. From germline, CDR1 is KGHSH and CDR2 LQKENI. The CDR3 spans 17 residues. The sequence was collected from a man between 45 and 60 years old with active or convalescent COVID-19. V and J are TRBV18 and TRBJ1-5, with TRBD1 matching over 11 bases. The sample taken for sequencing was peripheral blood. CDR3 nucleotide sequence: TGTGCCAGCTCACCATCCCGGACAGGGGGCGTGGATCAGCCCCAGCATTTT. Encoded protein: CASSPSRTGGVDQPQHF.